What follows are 6 T cell receptor beta chains derived from one specimen sequenced in a study of shared clonotypes between healthy human individuals (dated by TCRdb to the early 2020s). The library was produced with the immunoSEQ multiplex PCR assay. The table was pulled from immuneACCESS by TCRdb, which kept in-frame rearrangements only. Such tables lose some clones; where checked, under half of the loss comes from unresolved V genes, and the rest has no known cause. This sample comprises a few hundred thousand clones, around 80% of them detected only once. The leading ten clones occupy more than 10% of the sample. Material for sequencing was PBMCs. The receptors derive from a woman aged 35 to 49 in good health. Some clones in this sample may be carry-over from other donors' samples.

On this clone: A read error is the likely source, as a far larger clone sits one nucleotide away. V is TRBV28 and J is TRBJ1-4; D is unresolved. The germline V gene encodes CDR1 MDHEN and CDR2 SYDVKM. The CDR3 contains 13 residues. The V end lost 11 bases, the J end lost 0 bases, and 10 bases lay between the germline ends. The CDR3 region has the DNA TGTGCCGGCAAAAACGCAACTAATGAAAAACTGTTTTTT. The encoded protein is CAGKNATNEKLFF.

The DNA for the CDR3 is TGTGCCAGTAGCCGACAGCTTCTTAATGAAAAACTGTTTTTT. Translating gives CASSRQLLNEKLFF. The chain employs TRBV19 and TRBJ1-4; a possible D gene is TRBD1 (5 bases). This CDR3 contains 14 residues. Germline CDR1 reads LNHDA; CDR2 reads SQIVND (reference sequence). Trimming stripped 6 bases from V and 4 bases from J, with 12 bases between.

The J gene is TRBJ2-1, the V gene TRBV7-3; D not resolved. This CDR3 is 12 amino acids long. V lost 2 bases, J lost 8 bases, and 7 bases lay in between. Germline-derived CDR1 and CDR2 are SGHTA and FQGTGA. The CDR3 sequence is CASSLASHEQFF. The CDR3 DNA reads as TGTGCCAGCAGCTTAGCGTCCCATGAGCAGTTCTTC.

The chain joins TRBV6-1 to TRBJ2-7; 9 positions match TRBD2. The V gene end was trimmed by 2 bases and the J gene end by 4 bases; junction bases not matched to a gene: 15. The germline V gene encodes CDR1 MNHNS and CDR2 SASEGT. The CDR3 is made up of 18 amino acids. CDR3 protein: CASSERPGGAGGSYEQYF. Written as DNA, the CDR3 is TGTGCCAGCAGTGAACGCCCCGGTGGGGCGGGAGGGTCGTACGAGCAGTACTTC.

The V gene is TRBV28, the J gene TRBJ2-5; D might be TRBD1 (5 bases). CDR1 is MDHEN and CDR2 is SYDVKM in the germline V gene. V lost 5 bases and J lost 1, with 17 bases in between. The CDR3 spans 16 residues. The CDR3 loop reads CASSPPVGRSQETQYF. The CDR3 DNA is TGTGCCAGCAGTCCGCCGGTGGGGCGGTCCCAAGAGACCCAGTACTTC.

The chain employs TRBV2 and TRBJ1-1; D perhaps matches TRBD1 (5 bases). V was pared by 5 bases and J by 2 bases, with 12 bases between. Germline V CDR1 and CDR2: SNHLY, FYNNEI. The CDR3 length is 14 residues. DNA of the CDR3: TGTGCCAGCAGTCCTGATAGGGGAAACACTGAAGCTTTCTTT. Translated, it gives CASSPDRGNTEAFF.